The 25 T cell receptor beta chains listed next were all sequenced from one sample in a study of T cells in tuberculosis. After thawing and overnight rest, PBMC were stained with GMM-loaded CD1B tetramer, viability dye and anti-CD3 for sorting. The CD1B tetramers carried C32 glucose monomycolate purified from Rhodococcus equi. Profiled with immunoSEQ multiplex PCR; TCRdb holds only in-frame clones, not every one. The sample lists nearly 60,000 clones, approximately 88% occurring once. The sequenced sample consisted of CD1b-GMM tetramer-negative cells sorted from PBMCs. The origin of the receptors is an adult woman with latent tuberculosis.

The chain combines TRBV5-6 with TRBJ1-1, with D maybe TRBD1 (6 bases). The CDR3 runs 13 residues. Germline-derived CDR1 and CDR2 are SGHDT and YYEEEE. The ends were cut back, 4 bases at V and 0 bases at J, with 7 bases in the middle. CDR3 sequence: CASSPGVNTEAFF. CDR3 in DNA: TGTGCCAGCAGCCCAGGGGTGAACACTGAAGCTTTCTTT.

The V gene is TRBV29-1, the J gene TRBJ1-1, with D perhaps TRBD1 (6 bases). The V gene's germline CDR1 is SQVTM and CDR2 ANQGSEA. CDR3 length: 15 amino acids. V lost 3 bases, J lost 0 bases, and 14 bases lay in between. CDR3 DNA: TGCAGCGTTGAGGCAGGGACATACATGAACACTGAAGCTTTCTTT. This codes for CSVEAGTYMNTEAFF.

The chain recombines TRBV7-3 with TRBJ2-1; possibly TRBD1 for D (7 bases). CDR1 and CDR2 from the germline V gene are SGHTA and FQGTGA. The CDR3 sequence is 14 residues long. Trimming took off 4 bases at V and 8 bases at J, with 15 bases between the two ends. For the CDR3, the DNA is TGTGCCAGCAGCTGGTCAGGGGGGAAAGATGAGCAGTTCTTC. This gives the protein CASSWSGGKDEQFF.

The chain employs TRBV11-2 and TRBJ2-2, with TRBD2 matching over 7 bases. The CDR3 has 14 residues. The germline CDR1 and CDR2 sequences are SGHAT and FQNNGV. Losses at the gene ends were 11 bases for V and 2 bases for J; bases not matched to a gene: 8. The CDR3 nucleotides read TGTGCCGGGACTGCGGGGGAAAACACCGGGGAGCTGTTTTTT. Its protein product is CAGTAGENTGELFF.

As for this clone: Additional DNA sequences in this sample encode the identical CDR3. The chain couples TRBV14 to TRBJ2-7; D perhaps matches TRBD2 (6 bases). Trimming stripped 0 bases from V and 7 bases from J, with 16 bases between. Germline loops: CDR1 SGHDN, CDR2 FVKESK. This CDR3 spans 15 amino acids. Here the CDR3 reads CASSQEWGGFYEQYF. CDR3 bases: TGTGCCAGCAGCCAAGAATGGGGAGGCTTCTATGAGCAGTACTTC.

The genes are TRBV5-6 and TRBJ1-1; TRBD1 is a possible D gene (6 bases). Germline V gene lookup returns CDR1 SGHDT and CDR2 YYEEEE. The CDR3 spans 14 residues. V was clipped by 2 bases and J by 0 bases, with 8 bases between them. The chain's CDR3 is CASSLGDMNTEAFF. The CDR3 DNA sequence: TGTGCCAGCAGCTTAGGGGACATGAACACTGAAGCTTTCTTT. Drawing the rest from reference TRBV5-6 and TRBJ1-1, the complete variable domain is DAGVTQSPTHLIKTRGQQVTLRCSPKSGHDTVSWYQQALGQGPQFIFQYYEEEERQRGNFPDRFSGHQFPNYSSELNVNALLLGDSALYLCASSLGDMNTEAFFGQGTRLTVV.

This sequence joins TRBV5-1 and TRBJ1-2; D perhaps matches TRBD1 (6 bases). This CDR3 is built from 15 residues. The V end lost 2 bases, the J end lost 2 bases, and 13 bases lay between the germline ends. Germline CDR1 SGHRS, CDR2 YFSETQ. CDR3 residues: CASSLSRQGNYGYTF. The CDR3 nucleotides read TGCGCCAGCAGCTTAAGCCGGCAGGGGAACTATGGCTACACCTTC.

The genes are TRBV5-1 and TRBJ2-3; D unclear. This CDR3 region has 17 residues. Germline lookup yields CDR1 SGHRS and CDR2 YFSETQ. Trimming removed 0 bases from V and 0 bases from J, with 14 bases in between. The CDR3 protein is CASSLDPTGASTDTQYF. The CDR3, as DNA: TGCGCCAGCAGCTTGGACCCCACTGGTGCTAGCACAGATACGCAGTATTTT.

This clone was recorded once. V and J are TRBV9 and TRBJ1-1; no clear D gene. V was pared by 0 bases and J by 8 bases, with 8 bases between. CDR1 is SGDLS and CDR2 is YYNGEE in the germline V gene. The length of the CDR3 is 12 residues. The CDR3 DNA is TGTGCCAGCAGCGTAGTTGAGGGAGAAGCTTTCTTT. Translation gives CASSVVEGEAFF.

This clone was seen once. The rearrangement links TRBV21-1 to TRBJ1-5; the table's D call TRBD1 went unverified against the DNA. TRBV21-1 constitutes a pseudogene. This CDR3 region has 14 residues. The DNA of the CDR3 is TGTGCCAGCAGCAAAGAACCAGGGGGTCAGCCCCAGCATTTT. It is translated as CASSKEPGGQPQHF.

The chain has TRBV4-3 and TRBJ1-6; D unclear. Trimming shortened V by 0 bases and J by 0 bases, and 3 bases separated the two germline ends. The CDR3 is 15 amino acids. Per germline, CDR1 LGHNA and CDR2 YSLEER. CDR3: CASSQDSSYNSPLHF. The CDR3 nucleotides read TGCGCCAGCAGCCAAGACAGCTCCTATAATTCACCCCTCCACTTT.

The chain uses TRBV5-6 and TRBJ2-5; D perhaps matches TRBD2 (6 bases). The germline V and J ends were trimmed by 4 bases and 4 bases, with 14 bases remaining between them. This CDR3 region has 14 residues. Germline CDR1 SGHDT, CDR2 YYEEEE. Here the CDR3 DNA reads TGTGCCAGCAGCCCCGGGCCGGGAGTAGAGACCCAGTACTTC. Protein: CASSPGPGVETQYF.

CDR3 in amino acids: CASSSLGLADYEQYF. DNA for the CDR3: TGTGCCAGCAGTTCTTTAGGACTAGCGGATTACGAGCAGTACTTC. V gene TRBV6-6 combines with J gene TRBJ2-7; 10 bases align to TRBD2. Germline trimming cut 4 bases from V and 4 bases from J; bases unmatched to any gene: 7. The CDR3 length is 15 residues. Germline V gene data show CDR1 as MNHNY and CDR2 as SVGAGI (reference sequence).

CDR3 amino acids: CASSQTTGSYEQYF. The CDR3 coding sequence is TGTGCCAGCAGTCAAACCACAGGTTCCTACGAGCAGTACTTC. The chain has TRBV6-5 and TRBJ2-7, with D possibly matching TRBD1 (5 bases). Germline CDR1 is MNHEY and CDR2 is SVGAGI. This CDR3 is 14 amino acids long. V dropped 5 bases and J dropped 1 base, with 12 bases sitting between them.

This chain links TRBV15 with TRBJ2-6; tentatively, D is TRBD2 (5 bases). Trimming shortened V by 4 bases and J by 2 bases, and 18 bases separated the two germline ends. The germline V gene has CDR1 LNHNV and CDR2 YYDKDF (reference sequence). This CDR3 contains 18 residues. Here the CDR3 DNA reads TGTGCCACCAGCAAACTAGGATTCCCACTGCCTGGGGCCAACGTCCTGACTTTC. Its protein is CATSKLGFPLPGANVLTF.

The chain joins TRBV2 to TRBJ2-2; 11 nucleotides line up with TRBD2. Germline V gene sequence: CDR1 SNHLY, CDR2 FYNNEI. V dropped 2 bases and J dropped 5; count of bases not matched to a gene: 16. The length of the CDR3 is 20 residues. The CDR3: CASSEQDNTIAGGPTGELFF. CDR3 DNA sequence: TGTGCCAGCAGTGAACAGGACAACACAATAGCGGGAGGGCCTACCGGGGAGCTGTTTTTT.

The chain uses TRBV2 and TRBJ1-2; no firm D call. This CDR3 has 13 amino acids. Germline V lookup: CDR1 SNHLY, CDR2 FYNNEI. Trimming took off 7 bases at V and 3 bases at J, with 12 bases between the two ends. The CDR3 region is CASNLETDYGYTF. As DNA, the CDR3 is TGTGCCAGCAACCTTGAGACTGACTATGGCTACACCTTC.

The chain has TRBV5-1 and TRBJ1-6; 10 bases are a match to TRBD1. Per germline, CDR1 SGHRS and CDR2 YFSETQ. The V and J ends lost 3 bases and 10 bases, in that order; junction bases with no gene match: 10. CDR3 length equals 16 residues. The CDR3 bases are TGCGCCAGCAGCTCCGGATTTGAGACAGGGGGCTCACCCCTCCACTTT. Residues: CASSSGFETGGSPLHF.

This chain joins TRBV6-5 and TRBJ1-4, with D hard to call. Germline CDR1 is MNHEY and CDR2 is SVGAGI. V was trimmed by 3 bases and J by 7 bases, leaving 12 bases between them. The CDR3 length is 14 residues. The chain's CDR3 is CASSYGQRSEKLFF. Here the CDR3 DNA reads TGTGCCAGCAGTTATGGTCAACGGAGTGAAAAACTGTTTTTT.

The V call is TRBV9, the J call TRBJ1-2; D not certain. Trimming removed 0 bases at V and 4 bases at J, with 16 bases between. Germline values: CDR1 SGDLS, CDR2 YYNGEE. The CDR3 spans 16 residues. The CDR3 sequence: CASSVDLRVFAYGYTF. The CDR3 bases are TGTGCCAGCAGCGTAGATTTGAGGGTCTTTGCCTATGGCTACACCTTC.

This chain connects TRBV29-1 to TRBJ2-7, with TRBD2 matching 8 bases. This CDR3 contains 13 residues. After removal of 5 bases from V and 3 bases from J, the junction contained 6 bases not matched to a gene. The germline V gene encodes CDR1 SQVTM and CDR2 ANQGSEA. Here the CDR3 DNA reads TGCAGCGTTCAAGCCAGCGGGAGCTACGAGCAGTACTTC. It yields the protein CSVQASGSYEQYF.

CDR3 DNA: TGTGCTAGTGGTTGGGCCCCACGGGGGATGGATTACGAGCAGTACTTC. Residues: CASGWAPRGMDYEQYF. This rearrangement joins TRBV12-5 to TRBJ2-5, with TRBD2 as a possible D gene (6 bases). The closer fit of TRBJ2-7 to the DNA end suggests the J call may be wrong. Germline V gene data show CDR1 as LGHNT and CDR2 as FRNRAP. The CDR3 totals 16 residues.

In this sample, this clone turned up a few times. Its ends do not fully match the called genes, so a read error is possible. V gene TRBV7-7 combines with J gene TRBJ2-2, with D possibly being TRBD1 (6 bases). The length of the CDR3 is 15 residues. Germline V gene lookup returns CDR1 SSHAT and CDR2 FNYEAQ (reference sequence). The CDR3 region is CASSSGRGSTGELFF. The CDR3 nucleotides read TGTGCTAGCAGCTCAGGCAGGGGTTCCACCGGGGAGCTGTTTTTT.

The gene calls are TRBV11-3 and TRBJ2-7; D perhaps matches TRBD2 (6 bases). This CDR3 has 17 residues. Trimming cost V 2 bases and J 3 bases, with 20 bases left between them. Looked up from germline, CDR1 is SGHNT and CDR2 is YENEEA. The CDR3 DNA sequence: TGTGCCAGCAGCTTATCCCAGGCGGGATGGATCGGCTACGAGCAGTACTTC. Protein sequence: CASSLSQAGWIGYEQYF.

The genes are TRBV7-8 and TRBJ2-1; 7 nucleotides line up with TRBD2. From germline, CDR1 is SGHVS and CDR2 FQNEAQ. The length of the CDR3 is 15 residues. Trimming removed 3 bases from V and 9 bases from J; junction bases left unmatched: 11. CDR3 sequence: CASSFRRTSGIEQFF. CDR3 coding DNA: TGTGCCAGCAGCTTCAGAAGGACTAGTGGGATTGAGCAGTTCTTC.